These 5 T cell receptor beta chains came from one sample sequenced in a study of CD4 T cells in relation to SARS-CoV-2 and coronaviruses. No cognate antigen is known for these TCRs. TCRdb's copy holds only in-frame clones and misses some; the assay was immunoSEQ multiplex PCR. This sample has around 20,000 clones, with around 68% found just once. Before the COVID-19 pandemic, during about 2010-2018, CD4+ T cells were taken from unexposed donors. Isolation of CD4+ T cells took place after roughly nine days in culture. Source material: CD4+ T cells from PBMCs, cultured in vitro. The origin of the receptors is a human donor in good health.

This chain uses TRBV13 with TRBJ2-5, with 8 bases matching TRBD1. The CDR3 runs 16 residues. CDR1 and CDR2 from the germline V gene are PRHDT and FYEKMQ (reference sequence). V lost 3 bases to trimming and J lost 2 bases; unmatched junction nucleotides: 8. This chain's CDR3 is CASSFHFRTGQETQYF. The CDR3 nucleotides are TGTGCCAGCAGCTTCCACTTCCGGACAGGGCAAGAGACCCAGTACTTC.

The DNA of the CDR3 is TGTGCCAGCTCGGGGTCATGGAGCACAGATACGCAGTATTTT. It is translated as CASSGSWSTDTQYF. The chain couples TRBV18 to TRBJ2-3; D unclear. Germline V gives CDR1 KGHSH, CDR2 LQKENI. V lost 6 bases, J lost 0 bases, and 10 bases lay in between. The CDR3 runs 14 residues.

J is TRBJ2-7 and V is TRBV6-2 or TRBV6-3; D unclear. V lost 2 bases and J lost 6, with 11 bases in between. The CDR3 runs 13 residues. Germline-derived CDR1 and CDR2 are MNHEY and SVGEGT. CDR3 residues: CASSYPRFGEQYF. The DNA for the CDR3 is TGTGCCAGCAGTTACCCCCGCTTTGGCGAGCAGTACTTC.

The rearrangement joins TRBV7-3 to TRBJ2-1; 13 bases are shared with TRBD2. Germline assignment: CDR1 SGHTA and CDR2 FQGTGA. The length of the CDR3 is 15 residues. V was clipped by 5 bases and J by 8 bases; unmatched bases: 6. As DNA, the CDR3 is TGTGCCAGCAGCCGAGGACTAGCGGGAGTAGATGAGCAGTTCTTC. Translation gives CASSRGLAGVDEQFF.

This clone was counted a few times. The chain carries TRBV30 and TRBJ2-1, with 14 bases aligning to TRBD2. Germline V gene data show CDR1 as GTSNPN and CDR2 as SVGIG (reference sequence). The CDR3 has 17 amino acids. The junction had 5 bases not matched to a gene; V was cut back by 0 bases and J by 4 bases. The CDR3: CAWSVMRTSGGYNEQFF. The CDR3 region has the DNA TGTGCCTGGAGTGTCATGCGGACTAGCGGGGGGTACAATGAGCAGTTCTTC.